Listed below are T cell receptor beta chains from one sample, sequenced in a study of T cell responses to AZD1222 COVID-19 vaccine. Clones were sequenced by immunoSEQ multiplex PCR, and TCRdb holds only the in-frame ones, with some missing. The sample records about 120,000 clones, approximately 90% being singletons. Source: peripheral blood, taken 28 days after the second dose of the MenACWY control vaccine. Receptors originate from an adult who received the MenACWY meningococcal vaccine as a control. Both conserved end residues are part of each CDR3. The D gene is left open where the match is weak. Only part of the rows carry a size: once, few, many, or a class if the clone is expanded.

TRBD1,TRBJ2-5,TRBV11-2,once,TGTGCCAGCACCCACAGGGGGTTGGTTGAGACCCAGTACTTC,CASTHRGLVETQYF
TRBD1,TRBJ1-6,TRBV28,.,TGTGCCAGCAGCGACAGGGTCATGAATTCACCCCTCCACTTT,CASSDRVMNSPLHF
.,TRBJ1-1,TRBV9,.,TGTGCCAGCAGCGTAGATCCAGGGTCCAGCACTGAAGCTTTCTTT,CASSVDPGSSTEAFF
.,TRBJ2-3,TRBV28,.,TGTGCCAGCAGTTTATGGCGCAGAACAGGGGATACGCAGTATTTT,CASSLWRRTGDTQYF
.,TRBJ1-5,TRBV28,.,TGTGCCAGCACGCACACCAATAGCAATCAGCCCCAGCATTTT,CASTHTNSNQPQHF
.,TRBJ1-6,TRBV27,.,TGTGCCAGCAGTTATCGGGGTGGAGGGAAAGTACCCCTCCACTTT,CASSYRGGGKVPLHF
.,TRBJ2-2,TRBV7-7,.,TGTGCCAGCAGCACCCGTCTCACCGGGGAGCTGTTTTTT,CASSTRLTGELFF
.,TRBJ1-1,TRBV7-9,.,TGTGCCAGCAGCTTAAACCCTTTGGCGGGGCGTGCTCTAGTCTCTGAAGCTTTCTTT,CASSLNPLAGRALVSEAFF
TRBD1,TRBJ1-4,TRBV18,few,TGTGCCAGCTCACCGACCGGGACAGGGTCTGAAAAACTGTTTTTT,CASSPTGTGSEKLFF
TRBD2,TRBJ2-5,TRBV4-2,.,TGTGCCAGCAGCCAAGATCGTGGCGGGAGTGAGACCCAGTACTTC,CASSQDRGGSETQYF
TRBD2,TRBJ2-5,TRBV4-2,.,TGTGCCAGCAGCCAGGGTTCTGCACCCACGGGAGGTGGAGAGACCCAGTACTTC,CASSQGSAPTGGGETQYF
.,TRBJ2-2,TRBV19,once,TGTGCCAGTTCTATCCGGGACGCGAACACCGGGGAGCTGTTTTTT,CASSIRDANTGELFF
TRBD1,TRBJ2-2,TRBV6-6,.,TGTGCCAGCAGGATACATGGGACAGGCAACACCGGGGAGCTGTTTTTT,CASRIHGTGNTGELFF
.,TRBJ1-2,TRBV18,.,TGTGCCAGCTCACCAAGGGCGACGAATAGCCCATATGGCTATGGCTACATCTTC,CASSPRATNSPYGYGYIF
.,TRBJ2-3,TRBV7-2,.,TGTGCCAGCAGCTTAGCGGGGAAGGGGAGCTGGGGAGATACGCAGTATTTT,CASSLAGKGSWGDTQYF
.,TRBJ2-1,TRBV9,.,TGTGCCAGCAGCGTAGATAGCGGCGCCTACTCCTACAATGAGCAGTTCTTC,CASSVDSGAYSYNEQFF
.,TRBJ1-4,TRBV2,.,TGTGCCAGCAGTGAAAGCCTTGCTTCGTATGAAAAACTGTTTTTT,CASSESLASYEKLFF
.,TRBJ2-2,TRBV5-1,.,TGCGCCAGCAGCCCGCCAGGGGCGCTTGGCACCGGGGAGCTGTTTTTT,CASSPPGALGTGELFF
.,TRBJ2-1,TRBV3-1/TRBV3-2,.,TGTGCCAGCAGCCAAGTCTCCGCGATGGATGAGCAGTTCTTC,CASSQVSAMDEQFF
.,TRBJ1-2,TRBV27,once,TGTGCCAGCAGTCCATATTCGGGGAGGAACTATGGCTACACCTTC,CASSPYSGRNYGYTF
.,TRBJ1-4,TRBV2,.,TGTGCCAGCAGTGAAGACGAGGGCCCGCTTGAAAAACTGTTTTTT,CASSEDEGPLEKLFF
TRBD1,TRBJ1-4,TRBV19,.,TGTGCCAGTAGTTTGGGACAGTATAATGAAAAACTGTTTTTT,CASSLGQYNEKLFF
.,TRBJ1-1,TRBV7-2,.,TGTGCCAGCAGCCCCTCCCTTAGCGCAAACACTGAAGCTTTCTTT,CASSPSLSANTEAFF
.,TRBJ2-7,TRBV7-9,.,TGTGCCAGCAGCCCCCCGTACCCGCACTACGAGCAGTACTTC,CASSPPYPHYEQYF
TRBD1,TRBJ1-1,TRBV29-1,.,TGCAGCGCGGACAGGGGGCCTACTGAAGCTTTCTTT,CSADRGPTEAFF
.,TRBJ2-3,TRBV6-1,.,TGTGCCAGCAGTGAACCCGCCAGGAGGAGTGCAGATACGCAGTATTTT,CASSEPARRSADTQYF
TRBD2,TRBJ2-1,TRBV7-9,medium-sized,TGTGCCAGCAGCGCCCGCAGACTAGCGGGGGGGATCAATGAGCAGTTCTTC,CASSARRLAGGINEQFF
.,TRBJ1-3,TRBV14,.,TGTGCCAGCAGCCAAGATTTCGGGATTGGAAACACCATATATTTT,CASSQDFGIGNTIYF
.,TRBJ2-3,TRBV11-3,.,TGTGCCAGCAGCTCAAGACTCACAGATACGCAGTATTTT,CASSSRLTDTQYF
.,TRBJ2-1,TRBV7-9,.,TGTGCCAGCAGCTTTACTGCCAGCAATGAGCAGTTCTTC,CASSFTASNEQFF
.,TRBJ2-1,TRBV19,.,TGTGCCAGTAGACTGGGATTTGGTGAGCAGTTCTTC,CASRLGFGEQFF
TRBD1,TRBJ1-1,TRBV10-3,.,TGTGCCATCAGTGTCGGGACAGGGAAAATTGCCGGCTGGAACACTGAAGCTTTCTTT,CAISVGTGKIAGWNTEAFF
.,TRBJ1-1,TRBV7-7,few,TGTGCCAGCAGCTTTGGCAAGAACACTGAAGCTTTCTTT,CASSFGKNTEAFF
.,TRBJ2-4,TRBV2,once,TGTGCCAGCAGTGGACAGGGAGGGAGAAACATTCAGTACTTC,CASSGQGGRNIQYF
TRBD1,TRBJ1-3,TRBV7-9,.,TGTGCCAGCAGCCGACAGGGAGATGGAAACACCATATATTTT,CASSRQGDGNTIYF
.,TRBJ2-3,TRBV15,few,TGTGCCACCAGCAGAGCCCTGGGGGGGCACACAGATACGCAGTATTTT,CATSRALGGHTDTQYF
TRBD1,TRBJ2-4,TRBV7-2,.,TGTGCCAGCAGCCCGTGGGACAGGGGATCCAAAAACATTCAGTACTTC,CASSPWDRGSKNIQYF
.,TRBJ2-1,TRBV7-5,.,TGTGTCAGAAGCTTATGCCCCCACAGAGGGGTTCAACTAAGCAATGAGCAGTTCTTC,CVRSLCPHRGVQLSNEQFF
.,TRBJ2-3,TRBV18,.,TGTGCCAGCTCCCACCCACTGGGGAACGTGACAGATACGCAGTATTTT,CASSHPLGNVTDTQYF
.,TRBJ1-5,TRBV27,.,TGTGCCAGCAGTTCAGCAGGGGCGGGCAATCAGCCCCAGCATTTT,CASSSAGAGNQPQHF
.,TRBJ1-1,TRBV27,.,TGTGCCAGCAGCAAATTGACCCAGAGCACTGAAGCTTTCTTT,CASSKLTQSTEAFF
.,TRBJ2-2,TRBV28,.,TGTGCCAGCAGTTTAACTGTCGGCTATAGCGCCGGGGAGCTGTTTTTT,CASSLTVGYSAGELFF
.,TRBJ1-2,TRBV28,.,TGTGCCAGCAGTTTACAGGTCACTGGCTACACCTTC,CASSLQVTGYTF
TRBD2,TRBJ2-1,TRBV18,.,TGTGCCAGCTCACCAGGACTAGCGGGAGGGGGGCAGTTCTTC,CASSPGLAGGGQFF
.,TRBJ2-3,TRBV7-9,.,TGTGCCAGCAGCTTAGTGAGGACTTCCACAGATACGCAGTATTTT,CASSLVRTSTDTQYF
TRBD2,TRBJ2-3,TRBV7-6,.,TGTGCCAGCAGCTCCGAGGGACTAGCGGGGGGACGCACAGATACGCAGTATTTT,CASSSEGLAGGRTDTQYF